The 25 T cell receptor beta chains below all came from one sample that was sequenced in a study of regulatory T cells in long-lasting Graves disease. Time point defined: persistent/refractory GD, antithyroid drugs over 5 years with positive TRAb. TCR sequences were obtained from RNA taken from PBMCs. Construction of TCR beta libraries relied on iRepertoire HTBI primers and on Arm-PCR targeting CDR3 regions. MiXCR was run by TCRdb on the multiplex PCR reads, yielding one entry per CDR3 protein. The sample gives about 660,000 distinct CDR3 sequences, around 30% of which show up once; 40% to 50% is in the top ten. Specimen: peripheral blood mononuclear cells (PBMCs), collected when the disease was refractory, from a patient treated with antithyroid drugs. Receptor source: a female donor with Graves disease.

The chain combines TRBV28 with TRBJ2-6; D not resolved. Germline V gene data show CDR1 as MDHEN and CDR2 as SYDVKM. With 8 bases removed from V and 2 bases from J, the gap between germline ends came to 4 bases. This CDR3 is 12 amino acids long. In DNA, the CDR3 is TGTGCCAGCGAGGCTGGGGCCAACGTCCTGACTTTC. It translates to CASEAGANVLTF.

The genes are TRBV14 and TRBJ1-2, with 9 positions matching TRBD1. The CDR3 is made up of 14 amino acids. CDR1 and CDR2 (germline): SGHDN, FVKESK. J was trimmed by 5 bases and V by 3 bases; bases with no gene match: 4. The CDR3 is CASSQTGTGYGYTF. CDR3 in DNA: TGTGCCAGCAGCCAGACCGGGACAGGGTATGGCTACACCTTC.

At least ten counts were recorded for this clonotype. The J gene is TRBJ1-2, the V gene TRBV15; no firm D call. Between the trimmed V and J ends, which lost 5 bases and 4 bases, there was a span of 5 bases. Per germline, CDR1 LNHNV and CDR2 YYDKDF (reference sequence). The CDR3 length is 11 residues. The CDR3 region has the DNA TGTGCCACCAGCCACCCCTATGGCTACACCTTC. Translated, it gives CATSHPYGYTF.

This clonotype was seen a few times. The CDR3 bases are TGTGCCAGCAGTTTAAAGCACTTGAGCTCCTACGAGCAGTACTTC. This sequence encodes CASSLKHLSSYEQYF. This chain uses TRBV27 with TRBJ2-7; D is ambiguous. Germline values: CDR1 MNHEY, CDR2 SMNVEV (reference sequence). Trimming cost V 2 bases and J 0 bases, with 11 bases left between them. This CDR3 has 15 residues.

This clonotype was observed a few times. This rearrangement joins TRBV7-9 to TRBJ1-2, with unresolved D. Per germline, CDR1 SEHNR and CDR2 FQNEAQ (reference sequence). Between the trimmed V and J ends, which lost 1 base and 0 bases, there was a span of 9 bases. CDR3 length: 15 amino acids. CDR3 DNA: TGTGCCAGCAGCTTAGTGGTTGGCTCTAACTATGGCTACACCTTC. Its translation: CASSLVVGSNYGYTF.

This sequence joins TRBV7-9 and TRBJ1-3, with D possibly matching TRBD1 (5 bases). Germline values: CDR1 SEHNR, CDR2 FQNEAQ (reference sequence). V dropped 5 bases and J dropped 0 bases, with 17 bases sitting between them. The CDR3 length is 17 residues. CDR3 in amino acids: CASSTGDGRLSGNTIYF. CDR3 sequence (DNA): TGTGCCAGCAGCACTGGGGACGGCCGCCTCTCTGGAAACACCATATATTTT.

This clonotype was seen only a few times. The gene calls are TRBV12-3 or TRBV12-4 and TRBJ2-2; tentatively, D is TRBD1 (6 bases). This CDR3 region has 15 residues. The V and J ends lost 6 bases and 3 bases respectively, with 14 bases between them. DNA of the CDR3: TGTGCCAGCAGGATCCGGGACAAGGACACCGGGGAGCTGTTTTTT. Amino acids: CASRIRDKDTGELFF.

This clonotype was detected only a few times. CDR3: CAWMRDRGIHEQYF. CDR3 nucleotides: TGTGCCTGGATGAGGGACAGGGGGATCCACGAGCAGTACTTC. The chain uses TRBV30 and TRBJ2-7, with 11 bases fitting TRBD1. This CDR3 is built from 14 residues. Looked up from germline, CDR1 is GTSNPN and CDR2 is SVGIG (reference sequence). V shed 4 bases, J shed 5 bases, and the junction held 7 bases outside the gene matches.

This clonotype was picked up many times. The J gene is TRBJ1-1, the V gene TRBV6-2 or TRBV6-3, with unresolved D. Germline lookup yields CDR1 MNHEY and CDR2 SVGEGT. The V and J ends lost 5 bases and 2 bases respectively, with 12 bases between them. This CDR3 region has 14 residues. CDR3: CASSERRRNTEAFF. In nucleotides, the CDR3 is TGTGCCAGCAGTGAAAGGAGGAGAAACACTGAAGCTTTCTTT.

The sample holds a few counts of this clonotype. This chain uses TRBV5-1 with TRBJ2-2, with a tentative D call TRBD2 (6 bases). Germline values: CDR1 SGHRS, CDR2 YFSETQ. The CDR3 loop spans 14 amino acids. V dropped 1 base and J dropped 7 bases, with 11 bases sitting between them. As DNA, the CDR3 is TGCGCCAGCAGCTTGAAGAGGGGAGGCGGGGAGCTGTTTTTT. Its translation is CASSLKRGGGELFF.

This clonotype was detected ten times or more. The V call is TRBV11-2, the J call TRBJ1-1, with D maybe TRBD1 (5 bases). Trimming pared 7 bases from V and 7 bases from J, leaving 19 bases between. The CDR3 is made up of 14 amino acids. The germline gives CDR1 SGHAT, CDR2 FQNNGV. CDR3 loop: CASTIIPGTGEAFF. CDR3 in DNA: TGTGCCAGCACCATTATCCCCGGGACTGGTGAAGCTTTCTTT.

The chain joins TRBV9 to TRBJ2-7, with 7 nucleotides matching TRBD2. V was clipped by 3 bases and J by 0 bases; unmatched bases: 9. CDR1 and CDR2 (germline): SGDLS, YYNGEE. This CDR3 comprises 16 residues. Here the CDR3 DNA reads TGTGCCAGCAGCGCCCTGAGCGGGGCGGTCTCCTACGAGCAGTACTTC. It yields the protein CASSALSGAVSYEQYF.

The rearrangement links TRBV29-1 to TRBJ1-6; TRBD1 might be the D (6 bases). CDR3 length: 13 amino acids. Germline V gene data show CDR1 as SQVTM and CDR2 as ANQGSEA. V gave up 6 bases and J gave up 5 bases, with 11 bases separating them. The CDR3 DNA is TGCAGCGTGAGACAGGACAATAATTCACCCCTCCACTTT. As protein: CSVRQDNNSPLHF.

Only a few counts were recorded for this clonotype. The rearrangement joins TRBV27 to TRBJ2-2; 12 bases map to TRBD2. Unmatched junction bases numbered 13, after V lost 4 bases and J lost 4 bases. This CDR3 spans 19 amino acids. The germline CDR1 and CDR2 sequences are MNHEY and SMNVEV (reference sequence). The CDR3 reads CASSSPHNWTSGTTGELFF. The CDR3 DNA sequence: TGTGCCAGCAGTTCGCCACACAACTGGACTAGCGGGACCACCGGGGAGCTGTTTTTT.

The chain has TRBV20-1 and TRBJ1-5, with D maybe TRBD1 (5 bases). V gave up 6 bases and J gave up 6 bases, with 24 bases separating them. Looked up from germline, CDR1 is DFQATT and CDR2 is SNEGSKA (reference sequence). CDR3 length equals 16 residues. This chain's CDR3 is CSAMRRQGSAVQPQHF. The CDR3 bases are TGCAGTGCCATGAGGCGGCAGGGATCGGCCGTTCAGCCCCAGCATTTT.

This clonotype occurred many times. The J gene is TRBJ1-6, the V gene TRBV11-2, with TRBD1 as a possible D gene (5 bases). Germline V gives CDR1 SGHAT, CDR2 FQNNGV. V was clipped by 5 bases and J by 10 bases, with 15 bases between them. This CDR3 has 14 residues. The CDR3, as DNA: TGTGCCAGCAGCCGGACCCAGGGAGAATCACCCCTCCACTTT. Translating it yields CASSRTQGESPLHF. Full variable domain (missing parts from reference TRBV11-2 and TRBJ1-6): EAGVAQSPRYKIIEKRQSVAFWCNPISGHATLYWYQQILGQGPKLLIQFQNNGVVDDSQLPKDRFSAERLKGVDSTLKIQPAKLEDSAVYLCASSRTQGESPLHFGNGTRLTVT.

The chain carries TRBV29-1 and TRBJ1-2, with D maybe TRBD1 (5 bases). Germline V CDR1 and CDR2: SQVTM, ANQGSEA. The CDR3 runs 12 residues. CDR3 region: CSAAVQGYEDTF. The CDR3 DNA reads as TGCAGTGCAGCAGTTCAGGGCTATGAGGACACCTTC.

The table lists this clonotype with a count of one. This chain joins TRBV6-5 and TRBJ1-3; maybe TRBD1 (5 bases). Trimming removed 0 bases from V and 0 bases from J, with 9 bases in between. The CDR3 runs to 16 residues. The germline V gene encodes CDR1 MNHEY and CDR2 SVGAGI. DNA for the CDR3: TGTGCCAGCAGTTACTCGAGGACAATCTCTGGAAACACCATATATTTT. Protein sequence: CASSYSRTISGNTIYF.

This clonotype showed up just a few times. The chain carries TRBV6-1 and TRBJ1-5; tentatively, D is TRBD1 (5 bases). Trimming took 7 bases from V and 0 from J, leaving 19 bases between them. The CDR3 consists of 17 residues. Germline V gives CDR1 MNHNS, CDR2 SASEGT. The CDR3: CASNHPWGFYSNQPQHF. CDR3 coding DNA: TGTGCCAGCAACCACCCTTGGGGGTTTTATAGCAATCAGCCCCAGCATTTT.

In this sample, this clonotype turned up a few times. The CDR3 DNA sequence: TGTGCCAGCAGCCTAATTGGGGGAGCGCAGTACTTC. Amino acid sequence: CASSLIGGAQYF. The chain employs TRBV3-1 and TRBJ2-7; possibly TRBD1 or TRBD2 for D (5 bases each). Germline CDR1 is LGHDT and CDR2 is YNNKEL (reference sequence). This CDR3 has 12 amino acids. Trimming removed 4 bases from V and 9 bases from J, with 13 bases in between.

This clonotype appeared many times. The rearrangement links TRBV12-3 or TRBV12-4 to TRBJ1-2, with 8 bases aligning to TRBD1. Unmatched junction bases numbered 3, after V lost 5 bases and J lost 7 bases. The CDR3 length is 12 residues. CDR3 DNA: TGTGCCAGCAGTATCGACAGGGGTGGCTACACCTTC. Its translation is CASSIDRGGYTF.

This chain joins TRBV6-1 and TRBJ1-4; D not resolved. V was clipped by 6 bases and J by 6 bases, with 11 bases between them. There are 13 residues in the CDR3. Per germline, CDR1 MNHNS and CDR2 SASEGT. The CDR3 region has the DNA TGTGCCAGCAGGAGATTTGTGGATGAAAAACTGTTTTTT. It translates to CASRRFVDEKLFF.

The chain employs TRBV6-9 and TRBJ1-3, with unresolved D. V dropped 4 bases and J dropped 3 bases, with 13 bases sitting between them. This CDR3 comprises 15 residues. Looked up from germline, CDR1 is MNHGY and CDR2 is SVAAGI. CDR3 bases: TGTGCCAGCAGTTTGATGATCCAGGTTGGAAACACCATATATTTT. It encodes CASSLMIQVGNTIYF.

In its sample, this clonotype was seen a few times. This sequence joins TRBV27 and TRBJ1-5; D gene uncertain. Germline CDR1 and CDR2: MNHEY and SMNVEV (reference sequence). The ends were cut back, 3 bases at V and 5 bases at J, with 11 bases in the middle. The CDR3 length is 14 residues. The CDR3 reads CASSLSGPYQPQHF. DNA for the CDR3: TGTGCCAGCAGTTTGTCAGGACCTTATCAGCCCCAGCATTTT.

The rearrangement links TRBV30 to TRBJ2-2, with D unresolved. CDR3 length equals 11 residues. Germline V CDR1 and CDR2: GTSNPN, SVGIG (reference sequence). V lost 3 bases and J 7 bases, leaving 6 bases between the germline ends. The CDR3 DNA sequence: TGTGCCTGGAGCACCTTCGGGGAGCTGTTTTTT. The encoded protein is CAWSTFGELFF.